Listed below are T cell receptor beta chains from one sample, sequenced in a study of cytomegalovirus exposure and HLA in healthy donors. Libraries were prepared by immunoSEQ multiplex PCR; TCRdb keeps only in-frame clonotypes and omits some of them. Found here are 95,000 to 150,000 clones, approximately 80% of them singletons; the top ten hold roughly 13%. Input material: PBMCs. The receptors were sampled from a woman in her forties in good health and CMV-seropositive. The CDR3 runs from the conserved cysteine through the conserved F or W. Fields, in order: J gene, D gene, V gene, clone size, CDR3 protein, CDR3 DNA. The D gene is left open where the match is weak. Part of the rows lack a size; the others show once, few, many or a class for expanded clones.

j_call: TRBJ2-1
d_call: .
v_call: TRBV21-1
clone_size: .
cdr3_aa: CASSKEIRTSGRPSPRHEQFF
cdr3_nt: TGTGCCAGCAGCAAAGAAATACGGACTAGCGGGAGGCCGTCGCCTCGCCATGAGCAGTTCTTC

j_call: TRBJ1-1
d_call: TRBD1
v_call: TRBV6-5
clone_size: .
cdr3_aa: CASGTGGGNTEAFF
cdr3_nt: TGTGCCAGTGGGACAGGGGGAGGGAACACTGAAGCTTTCTTT

j_call: TRBJ1-2
d_call: .
v_call: TRBV28
clone_size: .
cdr3_aa: CASSLGGANYGYTF
cdr3_nt: TGTGCCAGCAGTTTGGGGGGAGCTAACTATGGCTACACCTTC

j_call: TRBJ2-1
d_call: TRBD2
v_call: TRBV2
clone_size: few
cdr3_aa: CASSSGRYNEQFF
cdr3_nt: TGTGCCAGCAGTAGCGGGAGATACAATGAGCAGTTCTTC

j_call: TRBJ1-1
d_call: TRBD1
v_call: TRBV14
clone_size: .
cdr3_aa: CASSRTGETEAFF
cdr3_nt: TGTGCCAGCAGTCGGACAGGAGAAACTGAAGCTTTCTTT

j_call: TRBJ1-5
d_call: .
v_call: TRBV5-1
clone_size: .
cdr3_aa: CASSRDKNQPQHF
cdr3_nt: TGCGCCAGCAGCCGGGACAAAAATCAGCCCCAGCATTTT

j_call: TRBJ2-7
d_call: .
v_call: TRBV7-8
clone_size: .
cdr3_aa: CASSFPDTREQYF
cdr3_nt: TGTGCCAGCAGCTTTCCGGACACGCGCGAGCAGTACTTC

j_call: TRBJ2-5
d_call: .
v_call: TRBV6-1
clone_size: few
cdr3_aa: CASSEEVSGETQYF
cdr3_nt: TGTGCCAGCAGTGAGGAGGTATCGGGGGAGACCCAGTACTTC

j_call: TRBJ2-4
d_call: TRBD2
v_call: TRBV7-2
clone_size: .
cdr3_aa: CASSYGLAKDIQYF
cdr3_nt: TGTGCCAGCAGCTACGGACTAGCGAAGGACATTCAGTACTTC

j_call: TRBJ2-5
d_call: TRBD2
v_call: TRBV2
clone_size: .
cdr3_aa: CASSDWGLAGETQYF
cdr3_nt: TGTGCCAGCAGTGACTGGGGACTAGCGGGAGAGACCCAGTACTTC

j_call: TRBJ2-7
d_call: TRBD2
v_call: TRBV5-1
clone_size: .
cdr3_aa: CASSPGAGGPFEQYF
cdr3_nt: TGCGCCAGCAGCCCCGGGGCGGGAGGGCCCTTCGAGCAGTACTTC

j_call: TRBJ2-7
d_call: .
v_call: TRBV28
clone_size: .
cdr3_aa: CASSTGVQRNEQYF
cdr3_nt: TGTGCCAGCAGCACCGGGGTCCAACGCAACGAGCAGTACTTC

j_call: TRBJ2-7
d_call: TRBD2
v_call: TRBV6-1
clone_size: .
cdr3_aa: CASILRGGSSYEQYF
cdr3_nt: TGTGCCAGCATTTTACGCGGCGGGAGCTCCTACGAGCAGTACTTC

j_call: TRBJ2-6
d_call: TRBD1
v_call: TRBV19
clone_size: .
cdr3_aa: CASSPTGDGANVLTF
cdr3_nt: TGTGCCAGTAGCCCTACAGGGGACGGGGCCAACGTCCTGACTTTC

j_call: TRBJ1-2
d_call: .
v_call: TRBV28
clone_size: .
cdr3_aa: CASRISENYGYTF
cdr3_nt: TGTGCCAGCAGGATTAGCGAAAACTATGGCTACACCTTC

j_call: TRBJ2-1
d_call: .
v_call: TRBV4-1
clone_size: .
cdr3_aa: CASSREGASYNEQFF
cdr3_nt: TGCGCCAGCAGCCGAGAAGGGGCCTCCTACAATGAGCAGTTCTTC

j_call: TRBJ1-5
d_call: .
v_call: TRBV28
clone_size: .
cdr3_aa: CAFPEQCNQPQHF
cdr3_nt: TGTGCCTTTCCCGAACAGTGCAATCAGCCCCAGCATTTT

j_call: TRBJ2-1
d_call: TRBD1
v_call: TRBV18
clone_size: .
cdr3_aa: CASSPPGTGWHNEQFF
cdr3_nt: TGTGCCAGCTCACCACCCGGGACAGGGTGGCACAATGAGCAGTTCTTC

j_call: TRBJ2-3
d_call: TRBD2
v_call: TRBV19
clone_size: .
cdr3_aa: CASSPRTSGRSDTQYF
cdr3_nt: TGTGCCAGTAGTCCCAGGACTAGCGGGAGGTCAGATACGCAGTATTTT

j_call: TRBJ2-1
d_call: TRBD2
v_call: TRBV5-1
clone_size: .
cdr3_aa: CASSLTAGGDEQFF
cdr3_nt: TGCGCCAGCAGCTTGACAGCGGGAGGTGATGAGCAGTTCTTC

j_call: TRBJ2-3
d_call: .
v_call: TRBV4-2
clone_size: once
cdr3_aa: CASSQDINLGVPSTDTQYF
cdr3_nt: TGTGCCAGCAGCCAAGATATCAACCTGGGCGTGCCTAGCACAGATACGCAGTATTTT

j_call: TRBJ2-5
d_call: .
v_call: TRBV5-1
clone_size: .
cdr3_aa: CASSLATEVQETQYF
cdr3_nt: TGCGCCAGCAGCTTAGCGACAGAGGTTCAAGAGACCCAGTACTTC

j_call: TRBJ2-3
d_call: TRBD1
v_call: TRBV29-1
clone_size: .
cdr3_aa: CSDTPGGWKDTQYF
cdr3_nt: TGCAGCGATACTCCAGGGGGCTGGAAGGATACGCAGTATTTT

j_call: TRBJ1-2
d_call: TRBD1
v_call: TRBV15
clone_size: .
cdr3_aa: CATSRAPGTGESGGYTF
cdr3_nt: TGTGCCACCAGCAGGGCCCCCGGGACAGGGGAATCAGGTGGCTACACCTTC

j_call: TRBJ2-3
d_call: TRBD1
v_call: TRBV28
clone_size: .
cdr3_aa: CASSTRQGTNTDTQYF
cdr3_nt: TGTGCCAGCAGCACCCGACAGGGGACGAACACAGATACGCAGTATTTT

j_call: TRBJ1-1
d_call: .
v_call: TRBV27
clone_size: once
cdr3_aa: CASSSPEGNTEAFF
cdr3_nt: TGTGCCAGCAGTTCGCCCGAGGGGAACACTGAAGCTTTCTTT

j_call: TRBJ2-1
d_call: TRBD2
v_call: TRBV19
clone_size: .
cdr3_aa: CASSTPLAGYRNEQFF
cdr3_nt: TGTGCCAGTAGTACCCCCCTAGCGGGATACAGGAATGAGCAGTTCTTC

j_call: TRBJ2-2
d_call: TRBD1
v_call: TRBV19
clone_size: .
cdr3_aa: CASSIIQGAANTGELFF
cdr3_nt: TGTGCCAGTAGTATCATCCAGGGGGCAGCGAACACCGGGGAGCTGTTTTTT